Listed here are 16 T cell receptor beta chains from one sample, sequenced in a study of response to subunit inactivated influenza vaccine. TCRdb analysed the RT-PCR reads with MiXCR anew, one entry per CDR3 protein. The sample lists roughly 160,000 distinct CDR3 sequences, around 10% seen once, with 35% to 40% in the top ten. The sequences come from CD8+ T cells sorted from PBMCs, collected less than 30 months after vaccination. The receptors were gathered from a man between 50 and 69 years old who received an inactivated influenza vaccine.

The sample holds many counts of this clonotype. The rearrangement links TRBV27 to TRBJ2-5; 11 positions agree with TRBD2. Germline assignment: CDR1 MNHEY and CDR2 SMNVEV (reference sequence). The V gene end was trimmed by 4 bases and the J gene end by 5 bases; junction bases not matched to a gene: 3. The CDR3 spans 14 residues. This chain's CDR3 is CASSSLAGVETQYF. The CDR3 DNA sequence: TGTGCCAGCAGTTCACTAGCGGGAGTGGAGACCCAGTACTTC.

This clonotype has at least ten counts. The rearrangement uses TRBV4-1 and TRBJ1-1; 8 nucleotides align to TRBD1. Trimming cost V 0 bases and J 3 bases; bases outside gene matches: 6. The CDR3 contains 16 residues. Germline V gene data show CDR1 as MGHRA and CDR2 as YSYEKL. The CDR3 nucleotides read TGCGCCAGCAGCCAAGATTCAGGGGGCAAGGACACTGAAGCTTTCTTT. Translating gives CASSQDSGGKDTEAFF.

The chain has TRBV5-5 and TRBJ2-7, with 7 bases fitting TRBD1. The junction had 4 bases not matched to a gene; V was cut back by 0 bases and J by 4 bases. The CDR3 has 14 amino acids. In germline, CDR1 is SGHKS, CDR2 YYEKEE (reference sequence). The CDR3, as DNA: TGTGCCAGCAGCTTGGTAGGGGGCGAATACGAGCAGTACTTC. This encodes CASSLVGGEYEQYF.

This clonotype was recorded at least ten times. The genes are TRBV20-1 and TRBJ2-5; a weak D match, TRBD1 (5 bases). This CDR3 comprises 15 residues. Trimming cost V 3 bases and J 0 bases, with 14 bases left between them. Germline V gives CDR1 DFQATT, CDR2 SNEGSKA (reference sequence). CDR3 protein: CSASEDTAYQETQYF. CDR3 in DNA: TGCAGTGCTAGCGAGGACACTGCCTACCAAGAGACCCAGTACTTC.

V gene TRBV20-1 combines with J gene TRBJ2-7, with D possibly TRBD2 on 7 matching bases. The V end lost 3 bases, the J end lost 4 bases, and 28 bases lay between the germline ends. Germline V gene lookup returns CDR1 DFQATT and CDR2 SNEGSKA (reference sequence). This CDR3 is built from 18 residues. Written as DNA, the CDR3 is TGCAGTGCTAGGGAATTTGAAGGTCGGGGGGCGGTGAGGTACGAGCAGTACTTC. Translated: CSAREFEGRGAVRYEQYF.

The V gene is TRBV29-1, the J gene TRBJ1-2; D remains ambiguous. The CDR3 loop spans 14 amino acids. Per germline, CDR1 SQVTM and CDR2 ANQGSEA. V was cut by 7 bases and J by 2 bases, with 17 bases left in between. CDR3 sequence (DNA): TGCAGCGGGGCAGACCCCCTCACGAACTATGGCTACACCTTC. Amino acid sequence: CSGADPLTNYGYTF.

This clonotype showed up just a few times. The J gene is TRBJ1-4, the V gene TRBV7-2, with D unclear. With 1 base removed from V and 0 bases from J, the gap between germline ends came to 6 bases. The CDR3 totals 15 residues. The V gene's germline CDR1 is SGHTA and CDR2 FQGNSA. The CDR3 sequence is CASSLVPATNEKLFF. The CDR3, as DNA: TGTGCCAGCAGCTTAGTTCCTGCAACTAATGAAAAACTGTTTTTT.

The V and J genes are TRBV5-6 and TRBJ2-2, with D perhaps given as TRBD1 or TRBD2 (5 bases each). V lost 4 bases and J lost 3, with 19 bases in between. Germline V CDR1 and CDR2: SGHDT, YYEEEE. The CDR3 runs to 17 residues. CDR3: CASSPGRVGVHTGELFF. In DNA form, the CDR3 reads TGTGCCAGCAGCCCGGGGCGTGTCGGGGTACACACCGGGGAGCTGTTTTTT. Full variable domain (remainder filled in from reference TRBV5-6 and TRBJ2-2): DAGVTQSPTHLIKTRGQQVTLRCSPKSGHDTVSWYQQALGQGPQFIFQYYEEEERQRGNFPDRFSGHQFPNYSSELNVNALLLGDSALYLCASSPGRVGVHTGELFFGEGSRLTVL.

The V gene is TRBV4-2, the J gene TRBJ2-1, with D perhaps TRBD2 (6 bases). Germline V gene sequence: CDR1 LGHNA, CDR2 YNFKEQ. V lost 0 bases and J lost 7, with 16 bases in between. This CDR3 is built from 16 residues. CDR3 in amino acids: CASSQDRSGLLNEQFF. CDR3 nucleotide sequence: TGTGCCAGCAGCCAAGATCGCTCCGGACTATTAAATGAGCAGTTCTTC.

The chain has TRBV12-3 or TRBV12-4 and TRBJ2-7; TRBD1 agrees at 8 bases. This CDR3 is 13 amino acids long. After removal of 3 bases from V and 5 bases from J, the junction contained 3 bases not matched to a gene. The CDR3 loop is CASSLQGAHEQYF. The CDR3 coding sequence is TGTGCCAGCAGTTTGCAGGGGGCACACGAGCAGTACTTC.

This clonotype has just a few counts. The chain links TRBV19 to TRBJ2-1; possibly TRBD1 for D (6 bases). CDR3 size: 16 residues. The V gene lost 6 bases and the J gene lost 4 bases, with 19 bases spanning the gap. CDR1 is LNHDA, CDR2 SQIVND, per germline (reference sequence). The CDR3 DNA reads TGTGCCAGTAGAGACCGGGCCCAGGGGATTTACAATGAGCAGTTCTTC. Residues: CASRDRAQGIYNEQFF.

This clonotype was found many times. A read error may produce the germline difference seen at one junction end. This chain links TRBV10-3 with TRBJ1-6; 7 nucleotides agree with TRBD1. CDR3 length: 15 residues. The germline gives CDR1 ENHRY, CDR2 SYGVKD. The CDR3 DNA is TGTGCCACCAGTGACAGGGTAGATCGGAATTCACCCCTCCACTTT. This translates into CATSDRVDRNSPLHF.

In DNA form, the CDR3 reads TGTGCCATGAGCTTGGAGGGGGGGCAGCCCCAGCATTTT. Protein product: CAMSLEGGQPQHF. This rearrangement joins TRBV5-6 to TRBJ1-5, with D perhaps matching TRBD1 (6 bases). The CDR3 runs to 13 residues. CDR1 SGHDT and CDR2 YYEEEE come from the germline V gene. Trimming shortened V by 9 bases and J by 7 bases, and 17 bases separated the two germline ends.

This rearrangement joins TRBV5-6 to TRBJ2-7; D remains ambiguous. Germline V lookup: CDR1 SGHDT, CDR2 YYEEEE. The CDR3 runs 13 residues. V shed 0 bases and J shed 4 bases, with 8 bases lying between them. DNA of the CDR3: TGTGCCAGCAGCTTGGGGGCCTATTACGAGCAGTACTTC. This translates into CASSLGAYYEQYF.

This clonotype was found a few times. The chain links TRBV11-3 to TRBJ2-2, with 12 bases aligning to TRBD2. V lost 4 bases and J lost 0; bases outside the gene matches: 6. CDR1 SGHNT and CDR2 YENEEA come from the germline V gene. The CDR3 runs 18 residues. The CDR3, as DNA: TGTGCCAGCAGCTCGCTCCTAGCGGGAGGGCCGAACACCGGGGAGCTGTTTTTT. As protein: CASSSLLAGGPNTGELFF.

V and J are TRBV2 and TRBJ2-7, with TRBD2 matching 8 bases. With V trimmed by 6 bases and J by 2 bases, 6 bases remained unmatched. The CDR3 extends over 14 amino acids. Germline CDR1 is SNHLY and CDR2 is FYNNEI. The CDR3 nucleotides read TGTGCCAGCAGCGCTAAAGCGGGAGCCTACGAGCAGTACTTC. Translated: CASSAKAGAYEQYF.